The 13 T cell receptor beta chains below all came from one sample that was sequenced in a study of blood T cell repertoires in COVID-19 (dated by TCRdb to the early 2020s). The receptor library was made with the immunoSEQ multiplex PCR assay. TCRdb holds this immuneACCESS table with in-frame rearrangements only. Some clones are missing; in checked studies, unresolved V genes explain under half, and the rest has no known cause. The sample records fewer than 250,000 clones, around 90% of which are singletons. In total, the top ten clones hold roughly 7.2% of the sample. The material sequenced was PBMCs or T cells enriched from blood (not recorded which). Receptor source: a man younger than 40 in a cohort exposed to, infected with or recovered from COVID-19 (not recorded which).

This rearrangement joins TRBV6-5 to TRBJ2-3; 8 bases match TRBD1. V was clipped by 2 bases and J by 6 bases; unmatched bases: 4. In germline, CDR1 is MNHEY, CDR2 SVGAGI. The CDR3 is 14 residues long. In DNA, the CDR3 is TGTGCCAGCAGTTACGCGCGGACAGGGGATACGCAGTATTTT. This translates into CASSYARTGDTQYF.

The gene calls are TRBV4-1 and TRBJ1-1, with D possibly TRBD1 on 6 matching bases. V shed 4 bases and J shed 0 bases, with 9 bases lying between them. Germline values: CDR1 MGHRA, CDR2 YSYEKL. The CDR3 spans 14 residues. The CDR3 DNA follows: TGCGCCAGCAGCCTAACAGGGTTGAACACTGAAGCTTTCTTT. Translation: CASSLTGLNTEAFF.

The V gene is TRBV4-1, the J gene TRBJ2-7; 8 bases fit TRBD2. This CDR3 is 16 amino acids long. Germline V gene lookup returns CDR1 MGHRA and CDR2 YSYEKL. V shed 1 base, J shed 2 bases, and the junction held 7 bases outside the gene matches. The CDR3 is CASSQAGGGRTYEQYF. The DNA of the CDR3 is TGCGCCAGCAGCCAAGCCGGCGGGGGGAGGACCTACGAGCAGTACTTC.

This clone was counted a single time. The chain employs TRBV7-9 and TRBJ1-4; no clear D. The CDR3 spans 12 residues. The V end was cut by 8 bases, the J end by 5 bases, with 9 bases between. Germline V gene data show CDR1 as SEHNR and CDR2 as FQNEAQ (reference sequence). The CDR3 sequence: CASCRGNEKLFF. CDR3 coding DNA: TGTGCCAGCTGCAGAGGGAATGAAAAACTGTTTTTT.

V is TRBV27 and J is TRBJ2-7, with D possibly matching TRBD1 (6 bases). V gave up 4 bases and J gave up 5 bases, with 12 bases separating them. Looked up from germline, CDR1 is MNHEY and CDR2 is SMNVEV (reference sequence). The length of the CDR3 is 13 residues. The CDR3 loop reads CASSSTGSHEQYF. DNA for the CDR3: TGTGCCAGCAGTTCTACAGGGTCCCACGAGCAGTACTTC.

This clone was seen a handful of times. V usage is TRBV10-3 and J usage is TRBJ1-6, with a weak D call TRBD1 (6 bases). Germline CDR1 is ENHRY and CDR2 is SYGVKD. This CDR3 is built from 13 residues. Trimming left V 5 bases short and J 7 bases short, with 9 bases between. The CDR3 region has the DNA TGTGCCATCAGTCTTGGACAGAATTCACCCCTCCACTTT. This codes for CAISLGQNSPLHF.

The V gene is TRBV5-1, the J gene TRBJ1-5; 9 bases agree with TRBD1. Germline assignment: CDR1 SGHRS and CDR2 YFSETQ. The CDR3 is 15 residues long. Losses at the gene ends were 4 bases for V and 4 bases for J; bases not matched to a gene: 6. The CDR3 sequence: CASSGGTGSNQPQHF. Written as DNA, the CDR3 is TGCGCCAGCAGCGGAGGGACAGGGTCGAATCAGCCCCAGCATTTT.

The chain employs TRBV11-2 and TRBJ2-7; 10 bases fit TRBD2. Per germline, CDR1 SGHAT and CDR2 FQNNGV. The CDR3 is 14 amino acids. Trimming took 2 bases from V and 7 from J; bases not matched to a gene: 5. The DNA for the CDR3 is TGTGCCAGCAGCTTACTGGGACTAGCGTGGGAGCAGTACTTC. It codes for CASSLLGLAWEQYF. Based on the CDR3 plus reference TRBV11-2 and TRBJ2-7, the full variable domain is EAGVAQSPRYKIIEKRQSVAFWCNPISGHATLYWYQQILGQGPKLLIQFQNNGVVDDSQLPKDRFSAERLKGVDSTLKIQPAKLEDSAVYLCASSLLGLAWEQYFGPGTRLTVT.

This clone was seen once. This chain joins TRBV6-6 and TRBJ2-7, with TRBD1 matching over 8 bases. CDR1 MNHNY and CDR2 SVGAGI come from the germline V gene (reference sequence). V lost 5 bases and J lost 4; bases outside the gene matches: 16. There are 17 residues in the CDR3. DNA for the CDR3: TGTGCCAGCAGTCGCACCCGAACCCAGGGGGCTTTGTACGAGCAGTACTTC. Its translation: CASSRTRTQGALYEQYF.

V gene TRBV28 combines with J gene TRBJ2-3; 11 bases fit TRBD2. V lost 3 bases to trimming and J lost 2 bases; unmatched junction nucleotides: 4. The CDR3 is 16 amino acids. The germline V gene encodes CDR1 MDHEN and CDR2 SYDVKM. The CDR3 is CASSFRLAGNTDTQYF. In nucleotides, the CDR3 is TGTGCCAGCAGTTTTCGACTAGCGGGGAACACAGATACGCAGTATTTT. Based on the CDR3 plus reference TRBV28 and TRBJ2-3, the full variable domain is DVKVTQSSRYLVKRTGEKVFLECVQDMDHENMFWYRQDPGLGLRLIYFSYDVKMKEKGDIPEGYSVSREKKERFSLILESASTNQTSMYLCASSFRLAGNTDTQYFGPGTRLTVL.

The J gene is TRBJ2-3, the V gene TRBV27, with TRBD1 as a possible D gene (6 bases). This CDR3 region has 15 residues. V was pared by 4 bases and J by 5 bases, with 16 bases between. Germline CDR1 and CDR2: MNHEY and SMNVEV (reference sequence). CDR3 sequence reads: CASSSNRVVGDTQYF. CDR3 bases: TGTGCCAGCAGTTCGAACAGGGTCGTTGGAGATACGCAGTATTTT.

The chain recombines TRBV28 with TRBJ1-2; 8 bases line up with TRBD1. Trimming took 5 bases from V and 4 from J; bases not matched to a gene: 18. The CDR3 has 18 amino acids. Looked up from germline, CDR1 is MDHEN and CDR2 is SYDVKM. The CDR3: CASSGTQGARSFLYGYTF. The DNA of the CDR3 is TGTGCCAGCAGTGGCACGCAGGGGGCGCGGTCGTTTCTCTATGGCTACACCTTC.

The V call is TRBV5-6, the J call TRBJ1-2; weak D call: TRBD1 (6 bases). There are 11 residues in the CDR3. The V and J ends lost 0 bases and 11 bases respectively, with 8 bases between them. CDR1 and CDR2 (germline): SGHDT, YYEEEE. CDR3 DNA sequence: TGTGCCAGCAGCTTGGCTACAGGGTACACCTTC. It yields the protein CASSLATGYTF. The full variable domain, its missing parts supplied by reference TRBV5-6 and TRBJ1-2, is DAGVTQSPTHLIKTRGQQVTLRCSPKSGHDTVSWYQQALGQGPQFIFQYYEEEERQRGNFPDRFSGHQFPNYSSELNVNALLLGDSALYLCASSLATGYTFGSGTRLTVV.